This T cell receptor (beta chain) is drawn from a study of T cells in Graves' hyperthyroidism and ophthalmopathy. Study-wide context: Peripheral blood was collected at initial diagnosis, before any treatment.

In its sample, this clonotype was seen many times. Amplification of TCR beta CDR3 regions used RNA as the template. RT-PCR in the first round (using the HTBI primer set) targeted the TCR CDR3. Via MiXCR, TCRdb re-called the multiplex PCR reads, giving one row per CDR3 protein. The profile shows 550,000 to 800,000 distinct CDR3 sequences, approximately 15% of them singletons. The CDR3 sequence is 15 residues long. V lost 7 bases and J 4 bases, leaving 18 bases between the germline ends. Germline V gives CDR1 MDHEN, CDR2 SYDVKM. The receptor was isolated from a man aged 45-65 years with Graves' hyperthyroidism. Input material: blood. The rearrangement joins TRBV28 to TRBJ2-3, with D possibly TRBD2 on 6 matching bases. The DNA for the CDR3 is TGTGCCAGCACTCCGGGGGTAGGGGACTCAGATACGCAGTATTTT. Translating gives CASTPGVGDSDTQYF.